This T cell receptor beta chain was identified in a study of cytotoxic CD8 clonotypes in ibrutinib-treated CLL. Measured with immunoSEQ multiplex PCR; TCRdb has only the in-frame clones, and not every one. The sample contains some 160,000 clones, 81% of which appear only once. The germline V gene encodes CDR1 SEHNR and CDR2 FQNEAQ (reference sequence). The V end lost 5 bases, the J end lost 5 bases, and 18 bases lay between the germline ends. CDR3 size: 15 residues. This chain joins TRBV7-9 and TRBJ2-5; D is perhaps TRBD2 (6 bases). The TCR originated in a human donor with chronic lymphocytic leukemia. The sample here was PBMCs, taken after 12 months of ibrutinib treatment. CDR3 loop: CASSPDGGVAETQYF. The CDR3 DNA follows: TGTGCCAGCAGCCCAGACGGGGGAGTGGCGGAGACCCAGTACTTC. Filled out from reference TRBV7-9 and TRBJ2-5, the complete variable domain reads DTGVSQNPRHKITKRGQNVTFRCDPISEHNRLYWYRQTLGQGPEFLTYFQNEAQLEKSRLLSDRFSAERPKGSFSTLEIQRTEQGDSAMYLCASSPDGGVAETQYFGPGTRLLVL.